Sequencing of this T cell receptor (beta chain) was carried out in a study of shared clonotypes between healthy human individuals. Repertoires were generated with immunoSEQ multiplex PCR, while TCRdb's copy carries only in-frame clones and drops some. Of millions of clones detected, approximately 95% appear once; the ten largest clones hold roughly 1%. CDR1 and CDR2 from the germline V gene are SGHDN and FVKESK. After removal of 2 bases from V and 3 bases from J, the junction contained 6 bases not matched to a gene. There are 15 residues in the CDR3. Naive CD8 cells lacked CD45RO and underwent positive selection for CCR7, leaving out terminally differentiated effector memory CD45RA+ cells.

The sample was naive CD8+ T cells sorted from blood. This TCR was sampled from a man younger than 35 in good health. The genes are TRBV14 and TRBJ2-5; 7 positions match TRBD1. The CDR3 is CASSQKTGVEETQYF. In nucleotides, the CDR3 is TGTGCCAGCAGCCAAAAAACAGGGGTCGAAGAGACCCAGTACTTC.